This T cell receptor (beta chain) was observed in a study of control samples from healthy donors and cancer patients. Sequencing was performed with immunoSEQ multiplex PCR; in TCRdb, only in-frame clones are kept and a portion is missing. Among under 150,000 clones listed, 93% were seen once. The material sequenced was blood. The receptor was isolated from a young man in good health.

The CDR3 spells CASSEASSGEKLFF. DNA of the CDR3: TGTGCCAGCAGTGAAGCAAGTTCCGGGGAAAAACTGTTTTTT. The chain carries TRBV6-1 and TRBJ1-4; D gene uncertain. Germline CDR1 MNHNS, CDR2 SASEGT. With 0 bases removed from V and 8 bases from J, the gap between germline ends came to 10 bases. CDR3 size: 14 residues.